This T cell receptor beta chain was found in a study of OX40 agonist ivuxolimab in advanced cancers. CDR1 and CDR2 (germline): SGHVS, FNYEAQ. CDR3 length: 13 residues. Clones were read by immunoSEQ multiplex PCR, and TCRdb kept only the in-frame ones, dropping some. The sample holds more than 45,000 clones, about 90% seen once. The V and J genes are TRBV7-6 and TRBJ2-1; weak D call: TRBD2 (6 bases). Sequencing was performed on CD4+ or CD8+ T cells sorted from blood, taken in a trial of the OX40 agonist ivuxolimab. This clonotype originated in an adult with an advanced solid tumor such as melanoma, head and neck, liver or kidney cancer. The CDR3 loop reads CASGLSSYNEQFF. The CDR3 nucleotides are TGTGCAAGCGGGCTGAGCTCCTACAATGAGCAGTTCTTC.